These 13 T cell receptor beta chains originate from one sample sequenced in a study of blood T cells in healthy people across ages. Using a J-beta primer mix together with a sample-barcoded 5' primer, a second PCR was run for roughly 6 to 12 cycles. TCRdb re-derived calls from the 5' RACE reads in MiXCR, one entry per CDR3 protein. Of hundreds of thousands of distinct CDR3 sequences in the sample, about 51% were seen once. The sample was blood. The receptors derive from a woman aged 80 or older in good health.

In this sample, this clonotype turned up many times. This chain joins TRBV20-1 and TRBJ2-1; 9 positions agree with TRBD1. V trimming: 5 bases; J trimming: 9 bases; junction bases outside the gene matches: 11. The CDR3 totals 14 residues. Germline V gene lookup returns CDR1 DFQATT and CDR2 SNEGSKA (reference sequence). CDR3 amino acids: CSALPGTGRGEQFF. In nucleotides, the CDR3 is TGCAGTGCTCTTCCCGGGACAGGGAGGGGTGAGCAGTTCTTC.

About this clonotype itself: This sequence may be a read error, since a much larger clone differs from it by one base. The chain couples TRBV2 to TRBJ2-1; 7 bases are a match to TRBD1. The DNA end is more similar to TRBJ2-7, so the J call may be wrong. CDR3 size: 14 residues. CDR1 SNHLY and CDR2 FYNNEI come from the germline V gene. The CDR3: CASSRDSSYNEQYF. In DNA form, the CDR3 reads TGTGCCAGCAGTAGGGACAGCTCCTACAATGAGCAGTACTTC.

The rearrangement uses TRBV25-1 and TRBJ1-6; unclear D gene. Trimming took 0 bases from V and 8 from J, leaving 5 bases between them. CDR1 and CDR2 (germline): MGHDK, SYGVNS. This CDR3 is 13 amino acids long. The CDR3 here is CASSEYGDSPLHF. In nucleotides, the CDR3 is TGTGCCAGCAGTGAATATGGGGATTCACCCCTCCACTTT.

On this clonotype itself: This may be a read error: a much more frequent sequence differs by one nucleotide. The chain has TRBV7-2 and TRBJ2-1; D uncertain. The J call may be faulty, since TRBJ2-7 better matches the DNA end. The germline gives CDR1 SGHTA, CDR2 FQGNSA. The CDR3 has 15 residues. The CDR3 region has the DNA TGTGCCAGCAGCTTAGGATTTGGTTCCTACAATGAGCAGTACTTC. Translating it yields CASSLGFGSYNEQYF.

The table lists this clonotype with a count of one. A much larger clone is a single base away; this may be a read error. The V call is TRBV12-3 or TRBV12-4, the J call TRBJ2-6; D remains ambiguous. This CDR3 is built from 17 residues. Deletions cut 2 bases from V and 0 bases from J, with 11 bases between. The CDR3 protein is CASSLHVVLSGANVLTF. CDR3 sequence (DNA): TGTGCCAGCAGTTTACACGTGGTCCTCTCTGGGGCCAACGTCCTGACTTTC.

The chain uses TRBV14 and TRBJ2-3; D may match TRBD1 or TRBD2 (5 bases each). Germline loops: CDR1 SGHDN, CDR2 FVKESK. This CDR3 spans 14 amino acids. Trimming shortened V by 0 bases and J by 10 bases, and 14 bases separated the two germline ends. The CDR3: CASSQERTLGAQYF. For the CDR3, the DNA is TGTGCCAGCAGCCAAGAAAGGACCCTGGGGGCGCAGTATTTT. The whole variable domain, remainder taken from reference TRBV14 and TRBJ2-3, is EAGVTQFPSHSVIEKGQTVTLRCDPISGHDNLYWYRRVMGKEIKFLLHFVKESKQDESGMPNNRFLAERTGGTYSTLKVQPAELEDSGVYFCASSQERTLGAQYFGPGTRLTVL.

Points on this clonotype: A read error may explain this, as a much larger clone is one base away. The chain uses TRBV6-5 and TRBJ2-7; unclear D gene. Deletions cut 0 bases from V and 4 bases from J, with 7 bases between. Germline V gene data show CDR1 as MNHEY and CDR2 as SVGAGI. CDR3 length: 13 residues. This CDR3 reads CASSYSSWYEQYF. The DNA of the CDR3 is TGTGCCAGCAGTTACTCGAGCTGGTACGAGCAGTACTTC.

This clonotype was observed a few times. The V gene is TRBV7-9, the J gene TRBJ2-2, with 12 bases fitting TRBD2. Germline V CDR1 and CDR2: SEHNR, FQNEAQ (reference sequence). CDR3 length equals 17 residues. With 5 bases clipped from V and 4 bases from J, the junction kept 8 bases outside the gene matches. CDR3 loop: CASSPPTSGRGTGELFF. In DNA form, the CDR3 reads TGTGCCAGCAGCCCTCCGACTAGCGGGAGAGGCACCGGGGAGCTGTTTTTT.

This clonotype was observed once. The junction differs from germline at one of its ends, possibly a read error. V and J are TRBV6-1 and TRBJ2-7, with a weak D call TRBD1 (6 bases). Gene TRBJ2-4 matches the end of the DNA better, so the J call may be wrong. The CDR3 spans 17 residues. CDR1 MNHNS and CDR2 SASEGT come from the germline V gene. The CDR3 is CTSSPRGSQGPRNIQYF. CDR3 sequence (DNA): TGTACCAGCAGTCCCAGGGGATCTCAGGGCCCTAGAAACATTCAGTACTTC.

This clonotype was picked up many times. The gene calls are TRBV20-1 and TRBJ2-1; possible D gene TRBD2, 5 bases. Germline lookup yields CDR1 DFQATT and CDR2 SNEGSKA (reference sequence). This CDR3 region has 13 residues. V was cut by 6 bases and J by 4 bases, with 13 bases left in between. The CDR3 reads CSAISGGYNEQFF. The CDR3 DNA reads as TGCAGTGCGATCAGCGGCGGGTACAATGAGCAGTTCTTC.

The V and J genes are TRBV5-1 and TRBJ2-2, with TRBD1 matching over 7 bases. V gave up 0 bases and J gave up 4 bases; unmatched junction bases: 3. The CDR3 has 15 amino acids. Germline V gene sequence: CDR1 SGHRS, CDR2 YFSETQ. CDR3 DNA sequence: TGCGCCAGCAGCTTGGTGACAGGGACCACCGGGGAGCTGTTTTTT. Residues: CASSLVTGTTGELFF.

The chain couples TRBV7-9 to TRBJ1-2, with TRBD1 identical over 7 bases. Losses at the gene ends were 4 bases for V and 7 bases for J; bases not matched to a gene: 3. The V gene's germline CDR1 is SEHNR and CDR2 FQNEAQ (reference sequence). There are 12 residues in the CDR3. The DNA for the CDR3 is TGTGCCAGCAGCTCACAGGGGTCTGGCTACACCTTC. Protein: CASSSQGSGYTF.

With regard to this clonotype: Just one base apart from a much larger clone, this may be a read error. This chain joins TRBV6-6 and TRBJ1-4; D not resolved. The CDR3 runs to 14 residues. V was shortened by 5 bases and J by 7 bases, with 14 bases between the two germline ends. Germline-derived CDR1 and CDR2 are MNHNY and SVGAGI (reference sequence). Here the CDR3 reads CASSDWAVGEKLFF. Written as DNA, the CDR3 is TGTGCCAGCAGTGACTGGGCAGTCGGTGAAAAACTGTTTTTT.